Each of the 3 T cell receptor beta chains below was sequenced from the same sample in a study of shared clonotypes between healthy human individuals. The data were produced by immunoSEQ multiplex PCR, yet TCRdb's version contains in-frame clones alone and is incomplete. Of approximately 640,000 clones listed, 72% were seen once; the top ten hold less than 2%. The sample comprised memory CD4+ T cells sorted from blood. The subset here: CD45RA-negative fraction. Receptors originate from a woman younger than 45 in good health.

This chain uses TRBV6-6 with TRBJ1-1; no clear D. CDR1 is MNHNY and CDR2 is SVGAGI in the germline V gene (reference sequence). This CDR3 region has 15 residues. V was pared by 6 bases and J by 0 bases, with 14 bases between. The CDR3 protein is CASRTPSGVNTEAFF. In DNA form, the CDR3 reads TGTGCCAGCAGAACCCCCTCGGGAGTGAACACTGAAGCTTTCTTT.

Concerning this clone itself: Other DNA variants within this sample encode the same CDR3. The V and J genes are TRBV5-1 and TRBJ2-1; 9 bases line up with TRBD1. The CDR3 contains 15 residues. From germline, CDR1 is SGHRS and CDR2 YFSETQ. Trimming took 4 bases from V and 5 from J; bases not matched to a gene: 7. The CDR3 loop reads CASSPGDRDNNEQFF. The CDR3 nucleotides read TGCGCCAGCAGCCCGGGGGACAGGGACAACAATGAGCAGTTCTTC.

The rearrangement joins TRBV4-1 to TRBJ1-1, with D unclear. V lost 1 base, J lost 6 bases, and 12 bases lay in between. CDR1 is MGHRA and CDR2 is YSYEKL in the germline V gene. This CDR3 region has 14 residues. The CDR3 protein is CASSQADRVSEAFF. CDR3 nucleotides: TGCGCCAGCAGCCAAGCGGATCGGGTCTCTGAAGCTTTCTTT.